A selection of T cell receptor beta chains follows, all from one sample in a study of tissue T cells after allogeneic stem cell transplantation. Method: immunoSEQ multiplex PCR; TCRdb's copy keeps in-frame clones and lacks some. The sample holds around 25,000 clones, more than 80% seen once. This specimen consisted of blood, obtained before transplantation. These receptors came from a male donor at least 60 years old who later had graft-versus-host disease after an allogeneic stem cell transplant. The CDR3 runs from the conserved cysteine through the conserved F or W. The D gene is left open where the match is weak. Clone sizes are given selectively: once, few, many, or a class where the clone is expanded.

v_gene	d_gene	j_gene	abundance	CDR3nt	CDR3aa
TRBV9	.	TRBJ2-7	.	TGTGCCAGCAGCGTATCGGGCAGTTACTACGAGCAGTACTTC	CASSVSGSYYEQYF
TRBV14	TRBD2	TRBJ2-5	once	TGTGCCAGCAGCCAAGGCTCTAGCGGGAACGGCCACCGCGAGACCCAGTACTTC	CASSQGSSGNGHRETQYF
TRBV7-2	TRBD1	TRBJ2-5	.	TGTGCCAGCAGGGGACAGGGCGCAGAGACCCAGTACTTC	CASRGQGAETQYF
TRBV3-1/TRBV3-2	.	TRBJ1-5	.	TGTGCCAGCAGCCCGGATAGGAATCAGCCCCAGCATTTT	CASSPDRNQPQHF
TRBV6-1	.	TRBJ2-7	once	TGTGCCAGCAGTGAAGCCACAGCCCCTGCCTACGAGCAGTACTTC	CASSEATAPAYEQYF
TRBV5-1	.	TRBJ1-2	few	TGCGCCAGCAGCTTGGGTCAGAGCTCTAACTATGGCTACACCTTC	CASSLGQSSNYGYTF
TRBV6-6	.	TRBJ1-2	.	TGTGCCAGCAGTTACTCGAGGACAGCCTATGGCTACACCTTC	CASSYSRTAYGYTF
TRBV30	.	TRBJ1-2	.	TGTGCCTGGAGCCCTCCACCTGGCTATGGCTACACCTTC	CAWSPPPGYGYTF
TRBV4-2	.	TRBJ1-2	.	TGTGCCAGCAGCCAAGCCGATGCAGGATTGAACTATGGCTACACCTTC	CASSQADAGLNYGYTF
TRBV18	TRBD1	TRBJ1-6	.	TGTGCCAGCTCACCGCCAGGGGGCAATAATTCACCCCTCCACTTT	CASSPPGGNNSPLHF
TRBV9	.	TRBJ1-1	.	TGTGCCAGCAGTTTAGTGCCCCTTGAGGGCACTGAAGCTTTCTTT	CASSLVPLEGTEAFF
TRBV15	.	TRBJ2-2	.	TGTGCCACCAGCAGAGATCAAAGGCCCGGGGAGCTGTTTTTT	CATSRDQRPGELFF
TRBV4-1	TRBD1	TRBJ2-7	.	TGCGCCAGCAGCCAAGAGGAGTGGGGACAGTTGCAGTACTTC	CASSQEEWGQLQYF
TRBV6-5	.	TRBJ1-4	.	TGTGCCAGCAGTTTCGGTAGAGCGGAAAAACTGTTTTTT	CASSFGRAEKLFF
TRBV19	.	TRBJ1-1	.	TGTGCCAGTAGTCTTCGGACTCAGGGTGTCGGCACTGAAGCTTTCTTT	CASSLRTQGVGTEAFF
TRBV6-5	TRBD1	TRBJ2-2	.	TGTGCCACCAGGGACAGCACCGGGGAGCTGTTTTTT	CATRDSTGELFF
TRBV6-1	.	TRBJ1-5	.	TGTGCCAGCAGTGAAGGGTATAGCAATCAGCCCCAGCATTTT	CASSEGYSNQPQHF
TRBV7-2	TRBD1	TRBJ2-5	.	TGTGCCAGCAGCATTAACAGGGGAAGGGAGACCCAGTACTTC	CASSINRGRETQYF
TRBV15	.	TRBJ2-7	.	TGTGCCACCAGCAGAGATATCAGGGGCCACGAGCAGTACTTC	CATSRDIRGHEQYF
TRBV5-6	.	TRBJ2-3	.	TGTGCCAGCAGCTTAAGGGGCGGAGATACGCAGTATTTT	CASSLRGGDTQYF
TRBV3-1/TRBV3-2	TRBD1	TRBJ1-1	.	TGTGCCAGCAGCCAATGGGGTTCAGACAGGGGCGTTATGAACACTGAAGCTTTCTTT	CASSQWGSDRGVMNTEAFF
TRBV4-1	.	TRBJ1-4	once	TGCGCCAGCAGCGGTTTTGGAACAGATGAAAAACTGTTTTTT	CASSGFGTDEKLFF
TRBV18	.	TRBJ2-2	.	TGTGCCAGCTCGCCGCCGGCCTCGGGCACCGGGGAGCTGTTTTTT	CASSPPASGTGELFF
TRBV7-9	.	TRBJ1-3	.	TGTGCCAGCAGCTTACGTGCTGATTTTCTCGCGTTCTCTGGAAACACCATATATTTT	CASSLRADFLAFSGNTIYF
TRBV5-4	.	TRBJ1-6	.	TGTGCCAGCAGCTCTCAGGTCAGGGGCGGTGATTCACCCCTCCACTTT	CASSSQVRGGDSPLHF
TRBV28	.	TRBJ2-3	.	TGTGCCAGCAGCTCAACCTACAGACTATACACAGATACGCAGTATTTT	CASSSTYRLYTDTQYF
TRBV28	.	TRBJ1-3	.	TGTGCCAGCAGTTCGGTCGGATGGGAGGCTGGAAACACCATATATTTT	CASSSVGWEAGNTIYF
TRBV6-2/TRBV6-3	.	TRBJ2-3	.	TGTGCCAGCAGTTATGGAAAGGGGGGCTGGGGCGATACGCAGTATTTT	CASSYGKGGWGDTQYF
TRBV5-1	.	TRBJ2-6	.	TGCGCCACACTCTTCCTGGCTGGGGCCAACGTCCTGACTTTC	CATLFLAGANVLTF
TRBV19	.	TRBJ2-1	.	TGTGCCAGTAGTATAGGGACGATCTCCTACAATGAGCAGTTCTTC	CASSIGTISYNEQFF
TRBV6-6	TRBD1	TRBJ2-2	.	TGTGCCAGCAAGTCAGGGGGCGCAAGAAGCACCGGGGAGCTGTTTTTT	CASKSGGARSTGELFF